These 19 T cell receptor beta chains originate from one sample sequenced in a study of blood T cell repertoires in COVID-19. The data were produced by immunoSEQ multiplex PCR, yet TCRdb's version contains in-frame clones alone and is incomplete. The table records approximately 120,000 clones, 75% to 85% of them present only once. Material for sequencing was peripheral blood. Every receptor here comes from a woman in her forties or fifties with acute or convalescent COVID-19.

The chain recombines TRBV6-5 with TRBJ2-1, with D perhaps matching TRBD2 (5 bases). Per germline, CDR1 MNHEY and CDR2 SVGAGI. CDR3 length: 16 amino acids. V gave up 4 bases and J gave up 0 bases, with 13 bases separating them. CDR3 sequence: CASSSVGESSYNEQFF. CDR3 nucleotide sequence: TGTGCCAGCAGTTCTGTGGGAGAGAGCTCCTACAATGAGCAGTTCTTC.

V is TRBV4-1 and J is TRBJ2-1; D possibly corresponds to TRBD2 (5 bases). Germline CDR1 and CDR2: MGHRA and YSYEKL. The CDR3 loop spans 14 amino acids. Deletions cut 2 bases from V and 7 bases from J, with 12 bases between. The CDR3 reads CASSQLGWENEQFF. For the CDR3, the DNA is TGCGCCAGCAGCCAACTGGGATGGGAGAATGAGCAGTTCTTC.

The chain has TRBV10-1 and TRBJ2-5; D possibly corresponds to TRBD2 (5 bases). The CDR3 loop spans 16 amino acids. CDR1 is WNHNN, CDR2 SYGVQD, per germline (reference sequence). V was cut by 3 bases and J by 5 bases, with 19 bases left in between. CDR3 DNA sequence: TGCGCCAGCAGTGATGACGGGATAGGTCTTCGGGAGACCCAGTACTTC. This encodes CASSDDGIGLRETQYF.

The CDR3 region is CAWRLAGTPSTDTQYF. The CDR3 DNA reads TGTGCCTGGAGACTAGCGGGGACTCCTAGCACAGATACGCAGTATTTT. V gene TRBV30 combines with J gene TRBJ2-3, with 10 bases lining up with TRBD2. The CDR3 totals 16 residues. J lost 0 bases, V lost 3 bases, and 6 bases had no gene match. The germline V gene encodes CDR1 GTSNPN and CDR2 SVGIG (reference sequence).

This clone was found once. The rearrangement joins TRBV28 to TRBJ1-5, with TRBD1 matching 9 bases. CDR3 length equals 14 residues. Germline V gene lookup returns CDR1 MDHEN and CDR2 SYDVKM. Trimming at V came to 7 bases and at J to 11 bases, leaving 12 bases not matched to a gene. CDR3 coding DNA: TGTGCCAGCACTCCCGGACAGGGGCCGTTGGCCCAGCATTTT. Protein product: CASTPGQGPLAQHF. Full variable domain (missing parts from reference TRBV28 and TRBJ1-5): DVKVTQSSRYLVKRTGEKVFLECVQDMDHENMFWYRQDPGLGLRLIYFSYDVKMKEKGDIPEGYSVSREKKERFSLILESASTNQTSMYLCASTPGQGPLAQHFGDGTRLSIL.

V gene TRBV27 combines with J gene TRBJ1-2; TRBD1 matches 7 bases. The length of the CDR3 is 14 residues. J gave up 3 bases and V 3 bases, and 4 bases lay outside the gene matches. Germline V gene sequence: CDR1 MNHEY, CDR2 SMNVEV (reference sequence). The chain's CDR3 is CASSFAGTDYGYTF. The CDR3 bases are TGTGCCAGCAGTTTTGCCGGGACAGACTATGGCTACACCTTC.

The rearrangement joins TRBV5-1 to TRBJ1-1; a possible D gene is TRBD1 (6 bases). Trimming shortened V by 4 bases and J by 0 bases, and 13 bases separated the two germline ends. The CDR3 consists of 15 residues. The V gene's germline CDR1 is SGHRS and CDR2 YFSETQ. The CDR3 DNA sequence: TGCGCCAGCAGCCGTGCGGGGGCTATGAACACTGAAGCTTTCTTT. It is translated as CASSRAGAMNTEAFF.

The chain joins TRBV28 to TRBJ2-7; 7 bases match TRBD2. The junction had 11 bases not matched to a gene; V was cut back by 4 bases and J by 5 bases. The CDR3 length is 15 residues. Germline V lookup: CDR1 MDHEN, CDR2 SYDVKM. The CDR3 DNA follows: TGTGCCAGCAGTTCGCTATACCTGGGAGGGAACGAGCAGTACTTC. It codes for CASSSLYLGGNEQYF.

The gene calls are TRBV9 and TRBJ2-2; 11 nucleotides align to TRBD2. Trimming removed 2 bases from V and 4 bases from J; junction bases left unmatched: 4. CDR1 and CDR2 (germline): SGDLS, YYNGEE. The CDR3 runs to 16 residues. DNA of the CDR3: TGTGCCAGCAGCGTCCTAGCGGGAGGTGCCACCGGGGAGCTGTTTTTT. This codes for CASSVLAGGATGELFF. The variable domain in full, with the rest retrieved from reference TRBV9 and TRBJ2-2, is DSGVTQTPKHLITATGQRVTLRCSPRSGDLSVYWYQQSLDQGLQFLIQYYNGEERAKGNILERFSAQQFPDLHSELNLSSLELGDSALYFCASSVLAGGATGELFFGEGSRLTVL.

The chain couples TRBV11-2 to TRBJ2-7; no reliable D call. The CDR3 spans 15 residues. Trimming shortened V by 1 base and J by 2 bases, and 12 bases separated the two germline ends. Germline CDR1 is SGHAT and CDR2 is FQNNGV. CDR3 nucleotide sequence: TGTGCCAGCAGCTTAGGCACAGCCAGCACCTACGAGCAGTACTTC. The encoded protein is CASSLGTASTYEQYF.

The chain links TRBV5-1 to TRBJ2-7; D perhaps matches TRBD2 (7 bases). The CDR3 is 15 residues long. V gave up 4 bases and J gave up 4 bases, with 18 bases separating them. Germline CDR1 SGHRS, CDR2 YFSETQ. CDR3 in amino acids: CASSPRRGGDYEQYF. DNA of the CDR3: TGCGCCAGCAGCCCCAGAAGAGGGGGGGATTACGAGCAGTACTTC.

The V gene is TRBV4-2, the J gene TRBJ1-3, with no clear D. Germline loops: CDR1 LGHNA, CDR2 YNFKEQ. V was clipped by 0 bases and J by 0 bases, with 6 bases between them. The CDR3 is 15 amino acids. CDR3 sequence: CASSQEPYSGNTIYF. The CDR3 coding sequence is TGTGCCAGCAGCCAAGAACCCTACTCTGGAAACACCATATATTTT.

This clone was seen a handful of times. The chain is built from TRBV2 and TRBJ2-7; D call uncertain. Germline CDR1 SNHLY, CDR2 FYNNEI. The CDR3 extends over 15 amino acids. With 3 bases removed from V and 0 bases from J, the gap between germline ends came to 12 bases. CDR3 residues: CASSDGPGSSYEQYF. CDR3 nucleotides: TGTGCCAGCAGTGATGGCCCCGGGTCCTCCTACGAGCAGTACTTC.

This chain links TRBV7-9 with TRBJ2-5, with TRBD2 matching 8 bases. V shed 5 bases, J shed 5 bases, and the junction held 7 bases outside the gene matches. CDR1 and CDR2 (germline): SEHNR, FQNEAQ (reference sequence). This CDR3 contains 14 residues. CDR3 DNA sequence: TGTGCCAGCAGCCCGGGACTAGATTTGGAGACCCAGTACTTC. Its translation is CASSPGLDLETQYF.

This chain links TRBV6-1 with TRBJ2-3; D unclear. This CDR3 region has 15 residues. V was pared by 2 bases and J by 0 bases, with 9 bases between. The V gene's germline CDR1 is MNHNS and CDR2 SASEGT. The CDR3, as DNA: TGTGCCAGCAGTGAATTTCCAGTTAGCACAGATACGCAGTATTTT. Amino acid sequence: CASSEFPVSTDTQYF.

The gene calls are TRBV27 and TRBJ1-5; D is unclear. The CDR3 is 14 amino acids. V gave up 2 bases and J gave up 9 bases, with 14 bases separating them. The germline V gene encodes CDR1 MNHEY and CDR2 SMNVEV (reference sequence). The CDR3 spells CASSLGGPIWPQHF. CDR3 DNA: TGTGCCAGCAGTTTAGGTGGTCCTATTTGGCCCCAGCATTTT.

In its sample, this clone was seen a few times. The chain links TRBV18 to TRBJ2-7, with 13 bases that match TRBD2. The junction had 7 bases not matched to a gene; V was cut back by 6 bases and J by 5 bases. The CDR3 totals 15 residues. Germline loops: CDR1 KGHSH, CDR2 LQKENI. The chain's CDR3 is CASSAGLAGLDEQYF. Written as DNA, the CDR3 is TGTGCCAGCTCCGCGGGACTAGCGGGACTCGACGAGCAGTACTTC.

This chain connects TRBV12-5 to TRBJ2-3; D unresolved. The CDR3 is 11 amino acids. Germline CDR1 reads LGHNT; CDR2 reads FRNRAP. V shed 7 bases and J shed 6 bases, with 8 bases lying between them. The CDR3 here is CASALADTQYF. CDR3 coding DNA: TGTGCTAGTGCCCTCGCGGATACGCAGTATTTT.

CDR3 amino acids: CASSPGQTYNSPLHF. CDR3 coding DNA: TGTGCCAGCAGCCCCGGACAGACCTATAATTCACCCCTCCACTTT. This chain uses TRBV7-2 with TRBJ1-6; D may be TRBD1 (6 bases). The CDR3 contains 15 residues. Germline V gene data show CDR1 as SGHTA and CDR2 as FQGNSA. The ends were cut back, 5 bases at V and 2 bases at J, with 10 bases in the middle.